Below, 14 T cell receptor beta chains from the same sample are listed, as sequenced in a study of blood T cell repertoires in COVID-19. Data came from immunoSEQ multiplex PCR; TCRdb stores just in-frame clones and leaves some out. The sample holds roughly 400,000 clones, about 87% seen once. Sequencing used peripheral blood. The receptors derive from a woman aged 60-75 years with COVID-19, enrolled during active disease.

This clone appeared once. Written as DNA, the CDR3 is TGTGCCAGCAGTTTCGGCATTAATGGGCAGTTCGGAGGCTACACCTTC. Amino acid sequence: CASSFGINGQFGGYTF. The chain uses TRBV28 and TRBJ1-2; D is ambiguous. This CDR3 has 16 amino acids. The V gene lost 3 bases and the J gene lost 8 bases, with 22 bases spanning the gap. Germline-derived CDR1 and CDR2 are MDHEN and SYDVKM.

V is TRBV27 and J is TRBJ1-1; 7 positions match TRBD1. V shed 0 bases and J 3 bases; nucleotides not matched to a gene: 16. The CDR3 runs 19 residues. Germline values: CDR1 MNHEY, CDR2 SMNVEV (reference sequence). In DNA form, the CDR3 reads TGTGCCAGCAGTTTATCGCTAATGACAGGGAATTGGATCGACACTGAAGCTTTCTTT. Its translation is CASSLSLMTGNWIDTEAFF.

V and J are TRBV7-2 and TRBJ2-4; TRBD2 matches at 13 bases. This CDR3 region has 16 residues. CDR1 and CDR2 (germline): SGHTA, FQGNSA. V was clipped by 6 bases and J by 5 bases; unmatched bases: 7. CDR3 in amino acids: CASSPTSGGFQNIQYF. Here the CDR3 DNA reads TGTGCCAGCAGTCCGACTAGCGGGGGGTTCCAAAACATTCAGTACTTC.

The V gene is TRBV10-3, the J gene TRBJ2-1, with TRBD2 matching 9 bases. The CDR3 spans 13 residues. CDR1 is ENHRY, CDR2 SYGVKD, per germline. After removal of 8 bases from V and 5 bases from J, the junction contained 4 bases not matched to a gene. The CDR3 region is CAIAGGRDNEQFF. CDR3 bases: TGTGCCATCGCGGGGGGGCGGGACAATGAGCAGTTCTTC.

This clone came up a few times. The V and J genes are TRBV7-9 and TRBJ2-7; D may be TRBD2 (7 bases). Looked up from germline, CDR1 is SEHNR and CDR2 is FQNEAQ (reference sequence). The CDR3 covers 15 residues. The V gene lost 4 bases and the J gene lost 11 bases, with 24 bases spanning the gap. DNA for the CDR3: TGTGCCAGCAGCTCGTCGGGACACGGTCGCGGGGGAGAGTACTTC. Protein sequence: CASSSSGHGRGGEYF.

The V call is TRBV5-1, the J call TRBJ2-5; 11 bases align to TRBD2. The ends lost 4 bases at V and 1 base at J; junction bases unmatched: 6. Germline values: CDR1 SGHRS, CDR2 YFSETQ. The CDR3 covers 16 residues. The CDR3 spells CASSRATSGIQETQYF. The DNA of the CDR3 is TGCGCCAGCAGCAGAGCGACTAGCGGGATCCAAGAGACCCAGTACTTC.

The rearrangement links TRBV27 to TRBJ1-2; TRBD1 aligns across 10 bases. The CDR3 covers 17 residues. Trimming at V came to 2 bases and at J to 0 bases, leaving 6 bases not matched to a gene. CDR1 MNHEY and CDR2 SMNVEV come from the germline V gene (reference sequence). In DNA form, the CDR3 reads TGTGCCAGCAGTTTAAAAGGGACAGGGGCTACTAACTATGGCTACACCTTC. Translated, it gives CASSLKGTGATNYGYTF.

This rearrangement joins TRBV27 to TRBJ2-7; D gene ambiguous. Trimming pared 0 bases from V and 4 bases from J, leaving 7 bases between. Germline CDR1 and CDR2: MNHEY and SMNVEV (reference sequence). This CDR3 contains 13 residues. Here the CDR3 DNA reads TGTGCCAGCAGTTTATCACCTCAGTACGAGCAGTACTTC. Amino acid sequence: CASSLSPQYEQYF.

The rearrangement joins TRBV19 to TRBJ1-5, with TRBD1 identical over 9 bases. CDR1 is LNHDA, CDR2 SQIVND, per germline (reference sequence). The J segment lost 4 bases and the V segment lost 6 bases, leaving 13 bases of the junction unmatched. The CDR3 is 17 residues long. The CDR3 here is CASRGNRDREMNQPQHF. The CDR3 DNA sequence: TGTGCCAGTAGGGGAAACCGGGACAGGGAGATGAATCAGCCCCAGCATTTT.

This clone was seen a few times. This chain joins TRBV4-1 and TRBJ1-5, with D unresolved. V lost 2 bases, J lost 0 bases, and 5 bases lay in between. The CDR3 sequence is 14 residues long. Germline loops: CDR1 MGHRA, CDR2 YSYEKL. The chain's CDR3 is CASSQIISNQPQHF. CDR3 DNA sequence: TGCGCCAGCAGCCAAATCATTAGCAATCAGCCCCAGCATTTT.

This chain links TRBV6-5 with TRBJ2-2, with 8 bases lining up with TRBD1. V shed 6 bases and J 6 bases; nucleotides not matched to a gene: 6. The CDR3 runs to 14 residues. Looked up from germline, CDR1 is MNHEY and CDR2 is SVGAGI. CDR3 nucleotide sequence: TGTGCCAGCAGCGTCGGGACAGGCCCCGGGGAGCTGTTTTTT. Amino acid sequence: CASSVGTGPGELFF.

The gene calls are TRBV13 and TRBJ2-7; D perhaps matches TRBD1 (5 bases). The V end lost 3 bases, the J end lost 2 bases, and 14 bases lay between the germline ends. The germline gives CDR1 PRHDT, CDR2 FYEKMQ (reference sequence). The CDR3 runs 15 residues. In DNA, the CDR3 is TGTGCCAGCAGCTTTTGGCAGGGAAAGACCTACGAGCAGTACTTC. As protein: CASSFWQGKTYEQYF.

This chain joins TRBV6-2 or TRBV6-3 and TRBJ1-1, with 7 bases matching TRBD1. Trimming took 5 bases from V and 2 from J; bases not matched to a gene: 11. This CDR3 spans 16 amino acids. CDR1 is MNHEY and CDR2 is SVGEGT in the germline V gene. CDR3 amino acids: CASSQQGTPFNTEAFF. The CDR3 DNA reads as TGTGCCAGCAGTCAACAGGGGACCCCATTCAACACTGAAGCTTTCTTT.

The chain uses TRBV7-6 and TRBJ2-5; 9 bases match TRBD2. Germline V gene lookup returns CDR1 SGHVS and CDR2 FNYEAQ. The CDR3 totals 15 residues. Germline trimming cut 6 bases from V and 7 bases from J; bases unmatched to any gene: 12. The CDR3 is CASSPIAGAPGTQYF. The DNA for the CDR3 is TGTGCCAGCAGTCCAATAGCGGGGGCCCCCGGGACCCAGTACTTC.